Shown below are 10 T cell receptor beta chains from a single sample sequenced in a study. Profiling relied on immunoSEQ multiplex PCR, and the TCRdb table lists in-frame clones only, not all of them. The sample shows some 70,000 clones, 93% of them seen only once. The sequencing sample was made of PBMCs. Receptors were obtained from a man in his forties with rheumatoid arthritis.

This chain uses TRBV7-9 with TRBJ1-1; 7 bases map to TRBD1. Germline CDR1 is SEHNR and CDR2 is FQNEAQ (reference sequence). The trim removed 1 base at V and 11 bases at J, leaving 4 bases unmatched. The CDR3 covers 12 residues. The CDR3 reads CASSLGDREAFF. The CDR3 DNA sequence: TGTGCCAGCAGCTTAGGGGACAGAGAGGCTTTCTTT.

The chain combines TRBV19 with TRBJ2-7; perhaps D is TRBD1 or TRBD2 (5 bases each). Germline V gene lookup returns CDR1 LNHDA and CDR2 SQIVND (reference sequence). V was trimmed by 6 bases and J by 2 bases, leaving 20 bases between them. The CDR3 spans 16 residues. The CDR3, as DNA: TGTGCCAGTAGGGTACGGGGCAGTGAGGGGACCTACGAGCAGTACTTC. This translates into CASRVRGSEGTYEQYF.

The chain combines TRBV7-2 with TRBJ2-7, with TRBD1 matching over 9 bases. Germline V gives CDR1 SGHTA, CDR2 FQGNSA. Trimming took 5 bases from V and 2 from J; bases not matched to a gene: 4. There are 14 residues in the CDR3. This chain's CDR3 is CASSPRQGAYEQYF. The CDR3 nucleotides are TGTGCCAGCAGCCCGCGACAGGGGGCCTACGAGCAGTACTTC.

As for this clone: This same CDR3 is encoded by further DNA sequences in the sample. The gene calls are TRBV6-1 and TRBJ1-5; the D is unclear. Germline-derived CDR1 and CDR2 are MNHNS and SASEGT. The V gene lost 3 bases and the J gene lost 1 base, with 4 bases spanning the gap. This CDR3 region has 13 residues. This CDR3 reads CASSDRSNQPQHF. Written as DNA, the CDR3 is TGTGCCAGCAGTGACAGAAGCAATCAGCCCCAGCATTTT.

The chain joins TRBV6-6 to TRBJ2-3, with D possibly called TRBD1 or TRBD2 (5 bases each). This CDR3 comprises 15 residues. Germline CDR1 reads MNHNY; CDR2 reads SVGAGI (reference sequence). The V end lost 6 bases, the J end lost 6 bases, and 19 bases lay between the germline ends. The CDR3 reads CASSRPWGTGDTQYF. The CDR3 DNA reads as TGTGCCAGCAGCCGGCCGTGGGGGACCGGGGATACGCAGTATTTT.

The chain links TRBV7-2 to TRBJ2-7; weak D call: TRBD2 (6 bases). Per germline, CDR1 SGHTA and CDR2 FQGNSA. This CDR3 is 14 amino acids long. Trimming removed 1 base at V and 3 bases at J, with 10 bases between. The CDR3 nucleotides read TGTGCCAGCAGCTTAGGACCCGGGGGCTACGAGCAGTACTTC. Amino acids: CASSLGPGGYEQYF.

V is TRBV19 and J is TRBJ2-3; 8 bases map to TRBD2. CDR3 length: 16 amino acids. From germline, CDR1 is LNHDA and CDR2 SQIVND (reference sequence). The trim removed 7 bases at V and 3 bases at J, leaving 12 bases unmatched. The CDR3 region has the DNA TGTGCCAGTACTTCACTACCGGGGGGGCGAACAGATACGCAGTATTTT. It is translated as CASTSLPGGRTDTQYF.

The V gene is TRBV11-2, the J gene TRBJ1-2, with D unresolved. The CDR3 runs to 14 residues. CDR1 is SGHAT and CDR2 is FQNNGV in the germline V gene. V lost 3 bases and J lost 4, with 12 bases in between. The DNA of the CDR3 is TGTGCCAGCAGCTTCGAGGGCGGGATCTATGGCTACACCTTC. Its protein is CASSFEGGIYGYTF.

V and J are TRBV11-2 and TRBJ2-4, with D possibly called TRBD1 or TRBD2 (5 bases each). V was clipped by 0 bases and J by 8 bases, with 23 bases between them. This CDR3 is 18 amino acids long. From germline, CDR1 is SGHAT and CDR2 FQNNGV. The CDR3 here is CASSLEVGDGWGMHIQYF. Written as DNA, the CDR3 is TGTGCCAGCAGCTTAGAGGTGGGGGACGGTTGGGGAATGCACATTCAGTACTTC.

Only one count was recorded for this clone. This CDR3 is CASSTPATHNQPQHF. CDR3 nucleotides: TGTGCCAGCAGTACCCCGGCGACACACAATCAGCCCCAGCATTTT. This chain joins TRBV6-2 or TRBV6-3 and TRBJ1-5; D is uncertain. V lost 5 bases and J 3 bases, leaving 14 bases between the germline ends. The CDR3 is 15 residues long. Germline assignment: CDR1 MNHEY and CDR2 SVGEGT.